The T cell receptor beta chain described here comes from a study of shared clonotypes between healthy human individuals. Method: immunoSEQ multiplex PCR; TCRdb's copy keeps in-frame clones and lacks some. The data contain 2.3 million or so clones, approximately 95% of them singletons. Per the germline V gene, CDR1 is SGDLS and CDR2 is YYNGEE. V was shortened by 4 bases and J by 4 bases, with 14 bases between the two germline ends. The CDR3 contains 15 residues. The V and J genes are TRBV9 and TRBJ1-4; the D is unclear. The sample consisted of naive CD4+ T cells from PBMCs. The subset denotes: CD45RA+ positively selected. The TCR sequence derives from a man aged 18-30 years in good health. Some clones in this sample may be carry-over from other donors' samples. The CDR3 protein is CASSSSHRDNEKLFF. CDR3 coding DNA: TGTGCCAGCAGCTCCTCCCACAGAGATAATGAAAAACTGTTTTTT. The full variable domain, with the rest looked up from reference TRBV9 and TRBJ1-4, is DSGVTQTPKHLITATGQRVTLRCSPRSGDLSVYWYQQSLDQGLQFLIQYYNGEERAKGNILERFSAQQFPDLHSELNLSSLELGDSALYFCASSSSHRDNEKLFFGSGTQLSVL.